The 24 T cell receptor beta chains reported below all come from one sample, sequenced in a study of CD8+ T cells in alopecia areata. cDNA reverse transcribed from extracted RNA served as the sequencing template. Generated by immunoSEQ multiplex PCR, the TCRdb table keeps only in-frame clones and is missing some. Of about 150,000 clones listed, about 54% were seen once; the top ten hold 4% to 5.5%. The sample comprised CD4+ T cells sorted from blood. These TCRs come from a human donor in good health.

The gene calls are TRBV27 and TRBJ2-7, with 8 nucleotides matching TRBD1. The germline CDR1 and CDR2 sequences are MNHEY and SMNVEV (reference sequence). The V gene end was trimmed by 2 bases and the J gene end by 4 bases; junction bases not matched to a gene: 7. The CDR3 has 15 amino acids. The DNA for the CDR3 is TGTGCCAGCAGTTTAGTCGGACAGGGAAAGTACGAGCAGTACTTC. This codes for CASSLVGQGKYEQYF.

The J gene is TRBJ2-1, the V gene TRBV29-1; the D is unclear. CDR1 is SQVTM and CDR2 is ANQGSEA in the germline V gene. CDR3 length equals 13 residues. V was pared by 0 bases and J by 1 base, with 4 bases between. The CDR3 nucleotides are TGCAGCGTTGAAGACAGATCCTACAATGAGCAGTTCTTC. Translating gives CSVEDRSYNEQFF.

This clone was seen a few times. The chain combines TRBV29-1 with TRBJ2-1; 10 bases fit TRBD2. Germline V lookup: CDR1 SQVTM, CDR2 ANQGSEA. The length of the CDR3 is 15 residues. The V and J ends lost 5 bases and 4 bases, in that order; junction bases with no gene match: 8. The CDR3 DNA reads as TGCAGCGTTTACAAGCGGGAGGGTACTTACAATGAGCAGTTCTTC. It specifies CSVYKREGTYNEQFF.

CDR3 sequence: CAWNPSGVQNIQYF. CDR3 sequence (DNA): TGTGCCTGGAATCCTAGCGGGGTTCAAAACATTCAGTACTTC. V is TRBV30 and J is TRBJ2-4, with TRBD2 matching over 9 bases. Germline V CDR1 and CDR2: GTSNPN, SVGIG (reference sequence). The CDR3 is 14 residues long. The trim removed 4 bases at V and 5 bases at J, leaving 6 bases unmatched.

This clone was counted between two and nine times. This sequence joins TRBV29-1 and TRBJ2-1, with D perhaps matching TRBD1 (5 bases). The V end lost 5 bases, the J end lost 2 bases, and 13 bases lay between the germline ends. Germline-derived CDR1 and CDR2 are SQVTM and ANQGSEA. CDR3 length: 14 residues. CDR3 in amino acids: CSVFTGPTYNEQFF. CDR3 nucleotide sequence: TGCAGCGTTTTTACAGGACCTACCTACAATGAGCAGTTCTTC.

This clone has a handful of counts. CDR3 sequence reads: CASSAGARQETQYF. In DNA form, the CDR3 reads TGTGCCAGCAGCGCCGGGGCCCGACAAGAGACCCAGTACTTC. The chain uses TRBV5-4 and TRBJ2-5; D might be TRBD1 or TRBD2, each matching 5 bases. The germline CDR1 and CDR2 sequences are SGHNT and YYREEE (reference sequence). The CDR3 extends over 14 amino acids. V gave up 4 bases and J gave up 2 bases, with 12 bases separating them.

This chain connects TRBV30 to TRBJ2-5; 10 positions match TRBD2. Germline V gives CDR1 GTSNPN, CDR2 SVGIG (reference sequence). CDR3 length: 15 residues. Losses at the gene ends were 2 bases for V and 4 bases for J; bases not matched to a gene: 7. CDR3 sequence: CAWSRTSGSRETQYF. In DNA form, the CDR3 reads TGTGCCTGGAGTAGGACTAGCGGCTCCCGAGAGACCCAGTACTTC. Full variable domain (outside the CDR3, taken from reference TRBV30 and TRBJ2-5): SQTIHQWPATLVQPVGSPLSLECTVEGTSNPNLYWYRQAAGRGLQLLFYSVGIGQISSEVPQNLSASRPQDRQFILSSKKLLLSDSGFYLCAWSRTSGSRETQYFGPGTRLLVL.

This chain connects TRBV15 to TRBJ2-7, with 8 bases aligning to TRBD1. V lost 3 bases, J lost 5 bases, and 6 bases stayed unmatched. The germline gives CDR1 LNHNV, CDR2 YYDKDF (reference sequence). The CDR3 contains 14 residues. This CDR3 is CATSSQGASDEQYF. The DNA for the CDR3 is TGTGCCACCAGCAGTCAGGGGGCTAGCGACGAGCAGTACTTC.

This rearrangement joins TRBV11-2 to TRBJ2-7; TRBD2 matches 7 bases. Losses at the gene ends were 5 bases for V and 6 bases for J; bases not matched to a gene: 16. Germline V lookup: CDR1 SGHAT, CDR2 FQNNGV. CDR3 length equals 16 residues. This CDR3 reads CASSMDRTRNHLEQYF. In DNA form, the CDR3 reads TGTGCCAGCAGCATGGACCGGACTAGGAACCACCTCGAGCAGTACTTC. Variable domain in full (rest from reference TRBV11-2 and TRBJ2-7): EAGVAQSPRYKIIEKRQSVAFWCNPISGHATLYWYQQILGQGPKLLIQFQNNGVVDDSQLPKDRFSAERLKGVDSTLKIQPAKLEDSAVYLCASSMDRTRNHLEQYFGPGTRLTVT.

This clone was detected only once. The rearrangement joins TRBV30 to TRBJ2-1, with 14 bases lining up with TRBD2. Trimming at V came to 4 bases and at J to 10 bases, leaving 12 bases not matched to a gene. The germline CDR1 and CDR2 sequences are GTSNPN and SVGIG (reference sequence). The CDR3 is made up of 16 amino acids. The CDR3 region is CAWNTGTSGGRGEQFF. The CDR3 nucleotides read TGTGCCTGGAACACCGGGACTAGCGGGGGAAGGGGCGAGCAGTTCTTC.

This clone was seen a handful of times. The rearrangement joins TRBV29-1 to TRBJ2-3, with a tentative D call TRBD2 (5 bases). Germline assignment: CDR1 SQVTM and CDR2 ANQGSEA. The CDR3 has 11 amino acids. Trimming removed 3 bases from V and 14 bases from J, with 15 bases in between. CDR3 residues: CSVEGRGLWYF. Written as DNA, the CDR3 is TGCAGCGTTGAGGGGAGAGGTCTTTGGTATTTT.

The chain employs TRBV4-1 and TRBJ2-5; D perhaps matches TRBD1 (5 bases). Between the trimmed V and J ends, which lost 0 bases and 3 bases, there was a span of 11 bases. The CDR3 extends over 15 amino acids. From germline, CDR1 is MGHRA and CDR2 YSYEKL. The CDR3 here is CASSQDGTGEETQYF. For the CDR3, the DNA is TGCGCCAGCAGCCAAGATGGCACAGGAGAAGAGACCCAGTACTTC.

J is TRBJ2-4 and V is TRBV29-1; D may be TRBD2 (5 bases). From germline, CDR1 is SQVTM and CDR2 ANQGSEA. CDR3 size: 16 residues. Trimming took off 3 bases at V and 9 bases at J, with 24 bases between the two ends. CDR3 bases: TGCAGCGTTGAGCGGGCCTCCCCTGGACTGGTTGGCATTCAGTACTTC. Residues: CSVERASPGLVGIQYF. Supplemented by reference TRBV29-1 and TRBJ2-4, the full variable domain reads SAVISQKPSRDICQRGTSLTIQCQVDSQVTMMFWYRQQPGQSLTLIATANQGSEATYESGFVIDKFPISRPNLTFSTLTVSNMSPEDSSIYLCSVERASPGLVGIQYFGAGTRLSVL.

The chain couples TRBV18 to TRBJ2-7; D is perhaps TRBD1 (6 bases). V was trimmed by 2 bases and J by 4 bases, leaving 15 bases between them. CDR3 length equals 15 residues. Germline V CDR1 and CDR2: KGHSH, LQKENI. The CDR3 here is CASSPSAGVGYEQYF. The CDR3 bases are TGTGCCAGCTCACCATCCGCAGGGGTCGGGTACGAGCAGTACTTC.

As DNA, the CDR3 is TGTGCCAGACTGGCGCGACAGTCTAGCACAGATACGCAGTATTTT. Protein sequence: CARLARQSSTDTQYF. J is TRBJ2-3 and V is TRBV21-1; the table's TRBD1 call for D was not verified on the DNA. TRBV21-1 is a listed pseudogene. The CDR3 loop spans 15 amino acids.

The chain has TRBV11-2 and TRBJ2-1, with D tentatively TRBD1 (6 bases). Germline V gene sequence: CDR1 SGHAT, CDR2 FQNNGV. The V and J ends lost 4 bases and 8 bases respectively, with 18 bases between them. The CDR3 loop spans 15 amino acids. The CDR3 is CASSSTGSVGDEQFF. The CDR3 bases are TGTGCCAGCAGCTCGACAGGTTCCGTTGGCGATGAGCAGTTCTTC.

The chain is built from TRBV5-6 and TRBJ1-2; no definite D call. In germline, CDR1 is SGHDT, CDR2 YYEEEE. This CDR3 has 15 amino acids. The V and J ends lost 2 bases and 2 bases respectively, with 13 bases between them. DNA of the CDR3: TGTGCCAGCAGCTTACGGGTGGTGGTGAACTATGGCTACACCTTC. It encodes CASSLRVVVNYGYTF.

The V gene is TRBV15, the J gene TRBJ2-3, with 7 bases matching TRBD2. The CDR3 has 17 residues. The V gene's germline CDR1 is LNHNV and CDR2 YYDKDF (reference sequence). The trim removed 0 bases at V and 2 bases at J, leaving 8 bases unmatched. The CDR3, as DNA: TGTGCCACCAGCAGAGACGGGACTATAGTCCCCACAGATACGCAGTATTTT. It codes for CATSRDGTIVPTDTQYF.

The chain couples TRBV29-1 to TRBJ2-7; D is possibly TRBD1 or TRBD2 (5 bases each). This CDR3 region has 12 residues. V was trimmed by 2 bases and J by 7 bases, leaving 12 bases between them. Germline-derived CDR1 and CDR2 are SQVTM and ANQGSEA. The chain's CDR3 is CSVERGPTEQYF. CDR3 DNA sequence: TGCAGCGTTGAACGGGGCCCTACGGAGCAGTACTTC.

V gene TRBV29-1 combines with J gene TRBJ1-1; tentative D call: TRBD1 (5 bases). The CDR3 totals 11 residues. Germline CDR1 and CDR2: SQVTM and ANQGSEA. Trimming shortened V by 7 bases and J by 6 bases, and 12 bases separated the two germline ends. The CDR3 nucleotides read TGCAGCGGCGGGGGTTTTGCTGAAGCTTTCTTT. It is translated as CSGGGFAEAFF.

This clone was detected once. The rearrangement joins TRBV7-2 to TRBJ2-2; tentative D call: TRBD2 (6 bases). Per germline, CDR1 SGHTA and CDR2 FQGNSA. The CDR3 spans 17 residues. Trimming shortened V by 0 bases and J by 6 bases, and 17 bases separated the two germline ends. In nucleotides, the CDR3 is TGTGCCAGCAGCTTAGCGGAGGGGAGACCTATTCCCGGGGAGCTGTTTTTT. Protein: CASSLAEGRPIPGELFF.

The V gene is TRBV29-1, the J gene TRBJ2-1; the match to TRBD2 covers 8 bases. This CDR3 is 13 amino acids long. The trim removed 7 bases at V and 9 bases at J, leaving 11 bases unmatched. The germline CDR1 and CDR2 sequences are SQVTM and ANQGSEA. CDR3 nucleotides: TGCAGCGGTTGGGCAGCGGGAGATAGTGAGCAGTTCTTC. It encodes CSGWAAGDSEQFF.

This clone has just one count. The V gene is TRBV7-2, the J gene TRBJ2-5, with 8 bases that match TRBD1. Germline CDR1 SGHTA, CDR2 FQGNSA. The CDR3 loop spans 13 amino acids. J was trimmed by 7 bases and V by 7 bases; bases with no gene match: 8. As DNA, the CDR3 is TGTGCCAGCAACCTCGGACAGGGAGGGACCCAGTACTTC. It specifies CASNLGQGGTQYF.

The V call is TRBV7-9, the J call TRBJ1-6; D is possibly TRBD1 (6 bases). Trimming pared 11 bases from V and 13 bases from J, leaving 27 bases between. The germline CDR1 and CDR2 sequences are SEHNR and FQNEAQ (reference sequence). This CDR3 is 15 amino acids long. CDR3 residues: CAGRAWTADSSPLHF. CDR3 coding DNA: TGTGCCGGAAGGGCTTGGACAGCTGATTCGTCCCCCCTCCACTTT.